One sample yielded the 5 T cell receptor beta chains listed below, sequenced in a study of T cell responses to AZD1222 COVID-19 vaccine. The method was immunoSEQ multiplex PCR; TCRdb's version includes in-frame clones alone and lacks a portion of them. The sample shows around 150,000 clones, 90% to 95% of them seen only once. The sequencing here drew on peripheral blood, taken on day 0 of MenACWY control vaccination. The receptors stem from an adult in good health.

V gene TRBV11-2 combines with J gene TRBJ2-7, with a weak D call TRBD2 (6 bases). V dropped 2 bases and J dropped 7 bases, with 18 bases sitting between them. This CDR3 is built from 15 residues. Germline V gene lookup returns CDR1 SGHAT and CDR2 FQNNGV. The CDR3 DNA reads TGTGCCAGCAGCTTAACTAGCCGTCTAAGGTGGGAGCAGTACTTC. Translated, it gives CASSLTSRLRWEQYF.

The V and J genes are TRBV11-2 and TRBJ2-1, with a possible D match to TRBD2 (6 bases). Germline CDR1 and CDR2: SGHAT and FQNNGV. V lost 3 bases and J lost 6, with 15 bases in between. The CDR3 totals 15 residues. The CDR3 DNA is TGTGCCAGCAGCTTCGCGGGGCGAAATGGCAATGAGCAGTTCTTC. Protein product: CASSFAGRNGNEQFF.

The chain recombines TRBV5-8 with TRBJ2-7; D gene ambiguous. The germline V gene encodes CDR1 SGHTS and CDR2 YDEGEE. The V gene lost 2 bases and the J gene lost 6 bases, with 15 bases spanning the gap. This CDR3 comprises 14 residues. This CDR3 reads CASSFSLLLPEQYF. CDR3 DNA sequence: TGTGCCAGCAGCTTCTCCCTCCTCTTACCCGAGCAGTACTTC.

The chain combines TRBV2 with TRBJ2-2, with D maybe TRBD2 (5 bases). CDR3 length: 14 amino acids. Deletions cut 7 bases from V and 4 bases from J, with 13 bases between. Germline V gene sequence: CDR1 SNHLY, CDR2 FYNNEI. The CDR3 DNA follows: TGTGCCAGCAAGCAGGACGAGGGCACCGGGGAGCTGTTTTTT. Protein: CASKQDEGTGELFF. Together with reference TRBV2 and TRBJ2-2, the CDR3 gives the full variable domain: EPEVTQTPSHQVTQMGQEVILRCVPISNHLYFYWYRQILGQKVEFLVSFYNNEISEKSEIFDDQFSVERPDGSNFTLKIRSTKLEDSAMYFCASKQDEGTGELFFGEGSRLTVL.

The rearrangement links TRBV6-5 to TRBJ2-7; 9 positions agree with TRBD1. V lost 9 bases, J lost 6 bases, and 12 bases stayed unmatched. Germline-derived CDR1 and CDR2 are MNHEY and SVGAGI. The CDR3 is 14 amino acids. CDR3: CASAGDREFREQYF. The CDR3 DNA is TGTGCCAGTGCCGGGGACAGGGAGTTCCGCGAGCAGTACTTC.